These 17 T cell receptor beta chains came from one sample sequenced in a study of CD8 T cells in Susac syndrome. An input of roughly 0.45 to 1 ug of RNA was subjected to reverse transcription using random hexamers. TCRdb re-called the immunoSEQ multiplex PCR reads through MiXCR, storing one row per CDR3 protein. The sample holds approximately 150,000 distinct CDR3 sequences, over 85% seen once. Sequencing input: CD4+ T cells from PBMCs. The receptors were gathered from a human donor with multiple sclerosis.

The V and J genes are TRBV19 and TRBJ1-5, with D perhaps TRBD1 (6 bases). This CDR3 has 15 amino acids. Trimming removed 5 bases at V and 5 bases at J, with 16 bases between. Germline V gene data show CDR1 as LNHDA and CDR2 as SQIVND (reference sequence). The CDR3 bases are TGTGCCAGTAGTCAAGGACAGTGGGCTTATCAGCCCCAGCATTTT. It specifies CASSQGQWAYQPQHF.

CDR3 sequence (DNA): TGTGCCAGCAGCTTAATCGGCACCGGGGAGCTGTTTTTT. This translates into CASSLIGTGELFF. The chain employs TRBV11-2 and TRBJ2-2; no clear D. This CDR3 has 13 amino acids. Trimming left V 2 bases short and J 4 bases short, with 5 bases between. Germline CDR1 and CDR2: SGHAT and FQNNGV.

V usage is TRBV19 and J usage is TRBJ1-1; 9 nucleotides agree with TRBD1. The length of the CDR3 is 15 residues. Trimming at V came to 1 base and at J to 6 bases, leaving 6 bases not matched to a gene. Germline values: CDR1 LNHDA, CDR2 SQIVND (reference sequence). The CDR3 DNA reads as TGTGCCAGTAGTATAGCGGACAGGGGATGGGCTGAAGCTTTCTTT. As protein: CASSIADRGWAEAFF.

This chain connects TRBV18 to TRBJ1-3, with D perhaps matching TRBD1 (5 bases). This CDR3 is built from 14 residues. V gave up 3 bases and J gave up 9 bases, with 15 bases separating them. Germline CDR1 is KGHSH and CDR2 is LQKENI. Here the CDR3 reads CASSPDAQGGTIYF. The CDR3 DNA reads as TGTGCCAGCTCACCTGATGCTCAGGGCGGCACCATATATTTT.

The chain has TRBV6-6 and TRBJ1-1; D is unclear. This CDR3 is 12 amino acids long. Deletions cut 7 bases from V and 4 bases from J, with 10 bases between. CDR1 is MNHNY and CDR2 is SVGAGI in the germline V gene (reference sequence). CDR3 bases: TGTGCCAGCACCTACCCGGCCACTGAAGCTTTCTTT. Amino acid sequence: CASTYPATEAFF.

The chain recombines TRBV20-1 with TRBJ2-7; no reliable D call. Trimming cost V 3 bases and J 0 bases, with 6 bases left between them. Germline CDR1 is DFQATT and CDR2 is SNEGSKA (reference sequence). The CDR3 is 12 residues long. CDR3 residues: CSASSSSYEQYF. The CDR3 nucleotides are TGCAGTGCTAGCTCCAGCTCCTACGAGCAGTACTTC.

This rearrangement joins TRBV18 to TRBJ2-1, with TRBD2 matching 9 bases. Germline V gene sequence: CDR1 KGHSH, CDR2 LQKENI. V lost 3 bases and J lost 5; bases outside the gene matches: 8. The CDR3 consists of 16 residues. The DNA for the CDR3 is TGTGCCAGCTCACCCCGAGATAGCGGGGGTAACAATGAGCAGTTCTTC. Protein product: CASSPRDSGGNNEQFF.

A single count supports this clonotype. V and J are TRBV6-5 and TRBJ2-1; 10 bases line up with TRBD2. V gave up 6 bases and J gave up 7 bases; unmatched junction bases: 9. This CDR3 is 15 amino acids long. Germline CDR1 reads MNHEY; CDR2 reads SVGAGI. The chain's CDR3 is CASRGGLAPTNEQFF. CDR3 sequence (DNA): TGTGCCAGCAGGGGGGGACTAGCGCCAACGAATGAGCAGTTCTTC.

About this clonotype: The CDR3 carries no conserved terminal phenylalanine or tryptophan, so it likely arises from a read error. The DNA is omitted, as the CDR3 cannot be located on it reliably, and the CDR3 follows TCRdb's listing. The chain couples TRBV9 to TRBJ2-7; the tabulated D call, TRBD1, remains unverified against the DNA. Both ends counted, the CDR3 spans 9 residues. The germline V gene encodes CDR1 SGDLS and CDR2 YYNGEE. The CDR3 reads CASSGTGAL.

The genes are TRBV7-8 and TRBJ2-3, with D perhaps TRBD2 (6 bases). V lost 7 bases and J 7 bases, leaving 18 bases between the germline ends. Per the germline V gene, CDR1 is SGHVS and CDR2 is FQNEAQ. The CDR3 has 14 residues. CDR3 in amino acids: CASTNQGGENTQYF. CDR3 DNA: TGTGCCAGCACCAACCAGGGCGGGGAAAATACGCAGTATTTT.

The rearrangement links TRBV30 to TRBJ2-7; no reliable D call. The CDR3 is 14 amino acids. The germline CDR1 and CDR2 sequences are GTSNPN and SVGIG (reference sequence). V lost 0 bases, J lost 0 bases, and 9 bases lay in between. The CDR3 loop reads CAWSVRASSYEQYF. CDR3 in DNA: TGTGCCTGGAGTGTACGGGCCAGCTCCTACGAGCAGTACTTC.

V is TRBV12-3 or TRBV12-4 and J is TRBJ2-7, with 8 bases matching TRBD1. J was trimmed by 1 base and V by 4 bases; bases with no gene match: 3. The CDR3 has 14 amino acids. The CDR3 DNA sequence: TGTGCCAGCAGTTCCGGACAGGGTTCCTACGAGCAGTACTTC. Encoded protein: CASSSGQGSYEQYF.

V is TRBV7-2 and J is TRBJ1-1; 7 bases fit TRBD1. Trimming took 6 bases from V and 5 from J; bases not matched to a gene: 12. This CDR3 comprises 15 residues. Germline V gene lookup returns CDR1 SGHTA and CDR2 FQGNSA. CDR3 coding DNA: TGTGCCAGCAGTGATCAACAGGGGCCCGGGACTGAAGCTTTCTTT. Protein: CASSDQQGPGTEAFF.

The genes are TRBV2 and TRBJ1-5; D gene uncertain. Germline assignment: CDR1 SNHLY and CDR2 FYNNEI. Trimming took 2 bases from V and 5 from J, leaving 16 bases between them. This CDR3 has 16 amino acids. CDR3 DNA: TGTGCCAGCAGTGAATCGGGGTTCCCTCACTATCAGCCCCAGCATTTT. This translates into CASSESGFPHYQPQHF.

This clonotype was seen a single time. The chain joins TRBV12-3 or TRBV12-4 to TRBJ2-6; D is tentatively TRBD1 or TRBD2 (5 bases each). V lost 7 bases to trimming and J lost 1 base, with 14 bases between them. The length of the CDR3 is 16 residues. DNA of the CDR3: TGTGCCAGCATCCTGAGGGGCGTTTCTGGGGCCAACGTCCTGACTTTC. Translating it yields CASILRGVSGANVLTF.

The chain carries TRBV20-1 and TRBJ1-2; the D is unclear. CDR1 and CDR2 (germline): DFQATT, SNEGSKA (reference sequence). This CDR3 contains 14 residues. Trimming cost V 3 bases and J 4 bases, with 15 bases left between them. The CDR3 coding sequence is TGCAGTGCTAGCACCATTCCAGGTAGCTATGGCTACACCTTC. It yields the protein CSASTIPGSYGYTF.

The V call is TRBV5-1, the J call TRBJ1-6; 10 nucleotides align to TRBD1. V lost 1 base, J lost 8 bases, and 3 bases stayed unmatched. The length of the CDR3 is 15 residues. The V gene's germline CDR1 is SGHRS and CDR2 YFSETQ. In DNA, the CDR3 is TGCGCCAGCAGCTTGTCCGGGACAGGGGATTCACCCCTCCACTTT. Residues: CASSLSGTGDSPLHF.